Listed below are T cell receptor beta chains from one sample, sequenced in a study of beta chain features in type 1 diabetes. Libraries were prepared by immunoSEQ multiplex PCR; TCRdb keeps only in-frame clonotypes and omits some of them. The sample includes about 40,000 clones, 49% of them seen just once. Sequenced material: central memory CD4+ T cells from blood. The receptors stem from a woman aged 18-30 years in good health. CDR3s include the opening cysteine and the closing phenylalanine or tryptophan. Only part of the rows carry a size: once, few, many, or a class if the clone is expanded.

size: few; V: TRBV6-5; CDR3: CASSYVSGQGMREQYF
size: once; V: TRBV6-1; CDR3: CASSDRGLKTQYF
size: few; V: TRBV4-1; CDR3: CASSDLLRKRLAKNIQYF
size: few; V: TRBV4-3; CDR3: CASSQGEVGNQPQHF
size: few; V: TRBV27; CDR3: CASSSWGQGDSPLHF
size: few; V: TRBV6-1; CDR3: CASSTMTATNEKLFF
size: .; V: TRBV19; CDR3: CASRRRVLNTEAFF
size: few; V: TRBV6-1; CDR3: CASRALVLVTEQFF
size: .; V: TRBV13; CDR3: CASRLVGTGDGRGEQFF
size: .; V: TRBV5-1; CDR3: CASSLAPLDSNQPQHF
size: .; V: TRBV10-1; CDR3: CASRITGLDLGLQFF
size: few; V: TRBV6-1; CDR3: CASTSGYTEAFF
size: .; V: TRBV6-6; CDR3: CASYSGGMNTEAFF
size: .; V: TRBV6-1; CDR3: CASSRHSETQYF
size: few; V: TRBV9; CDR3: CASSVAGLAGQETQYF
size: .; V: TRBV6-6; CDR3: CASMVGTASYGYTF
size: .; V: TRBV7-8; CDR3: CASSLAPANYGYTF
size: .; V: TRBV7-2; CDR3: CASSLAGTGRNQPQHF
size: .; V: TRBV10-1; CDR3: CASRGEGRSDTQYF
size: .; V: TRBV30; CDR3: CAWSQDNEQFF
size: .; V: TRBV27; CDR3: CASTWLGAKNSPLHF
size: few; V: TRBV6-6; CDR3: CASSDRTGGPEAFF
size: .; V: TRBV19; CDR3: CASSIGLAKNIQYF